The source of this TCR beta chain is a study of T-cell memory formation after mild COVID-19. In its sample, this clonotype was seen a few times. Trimming cost V 5 bases and J 0 bases, with 11 bases left between them. The CDR3 is 14 residues long. Per germline, CDR1 MDHEN and CDR2 SYDVKM. One entry per CDR3 protein, called by TCRdb with MiXCR from the 5' RACE reads. This sample has approximately 440,000 distinct CDR3 sequences, with 20% found just once. This TCR derives from an adult woman who had mild COVID-19 (a few samples of this study predate the infection). Cell type and time point are not known. Sequenced material: PBMCs or a T cell subset sorted from them (not recorded which). The V gene is TRBV28, the J gene TRBJ2-7; D unclear. CDR3: CASSPRQSSYEQYF. The CDR3 DNA reads as TGTGCCAGCAGTCCCCGCCAGAGCTCCTACGAGCAGTACTTC.